The 14 T cell receptor beta chains below all came from one sample that was sequenced in a study of OX40 agonist ivuxolimab in advanced cancers. Method: immunoSEQ multiplex PCR; TCRdb's copy keeps in-frame clones and lacks some. The sample yields 80,000 or so clones, roughly 85% seen once. Material: CD4+ or CD8+ T cells sorted from blood, obtained in a trial of the OX40 agonist ivuxolimab. Receptors originate from an adult with an advanced solid tumor such as melanoma, head and neck, liver or kidney cancer.

The rearrangement links TRBV20-1 to TRBJ1-1; D not resolved. V was cut by 3 bases and J by 8 bases, with 10 bases left in between. There are 11 residues in the CDR3. Germline V gives CDR1 DFQATT, CDR2 SNEGSKA (reference sequence). For the CDR3, the DNA is TGCAGTGCTAGTACTGGGTTAGAAGCTTTCTTT. Its translation: CSASTGLEAFF.

The chain carries TRBV6-4 and TRBJ2-2; the D call may be TRBD1 or TRBD2 (6 bases each). Germline CDR1 reads MRHNA; CDR2 reads SNTAGT. V shed 6 bases and J shed 5 bases, with 10 bases lying between them. CDR3 size: 13 residues. The CDR3 DNA reads as TGTGCCAGCAGGCAGGGGAGGACCGGGGAGCTGTTTTTT. It is translated as CASRQGRTGELFF.

Notes on this clone: Other nucleotide sequences from this sample produce the same CDR3. The chain links TRBV6-5 to TRBJ2-7; the D call may be TRBD1 or TRBD2 (5 bases each). The V gene's germline CDR1 is MNHEY and CDR2 SVGAGI. V lost 5 bases and J 3 bases, leaving 11 bases between the germline ends. The CDR3 contains 13 residues. CDR3 sequence (DNA): TGTGCCAGCAGTCGGGACGGTAGCTACGAGCAGTACTTC. Amino acids: CASSRDGSYEQYF.

The chain combines TRBV2 with TRBJ1-2; D is perhaps TRBD1 (5 bases). Germline CDR1 is SNHLY and CDR2 is FYNNEI. Trimming stripped 7 bases from V and 2 bases from J, with 14 bases between. The CDR3 totals 14 residues. This chain's CDR3 is CASNRGDTNYGYTF. DNA of the CDR3: TGTGCCAGCAATCGGGGGGATACAAACTATGGCTACACCTTC.

This clone was recorded once. This rearrangement joins TRBV5-1 to TRBJ1-1; the D is unclear. Per germline, CDR1 SGHRS and CDR2 YFSETQ. This CDR3 is built from 13 residues. V shed 1 base and J shed 3 bases, with 7 bases lying between them. CDR3 in DNA: TGCGCCAGCAGCTTGACGGAAGACACTGAAGCTTTCTTT. Protein: CASSLTEDTEAFF.

This clone was detected only a few times. The chain carries TRBV2 and TRBJ1-2; D remains ambiguous. The germline V and J ends were trimmed by 6 bases and 3 bases, with 14 bases remaining between them. There are 14 residues in the CDR3. Germline CDR1 and CDR2: SNHLY and FYNNEI. This CDR3 is CASRAVRKDYGYTF. For the CDR3, the DNA is TGTGCCAGCAGGGCAGTGAGGAAGGACTATGGCTACACCTTC.

CDR3 nucleotide sequence: TGTGCCAGCAGCCGCGGCACGACAGGGGGCAGGACCGGGGAGCTGTTTTTT. Translation: CASSRGTTGGRTGELFF. The chain carries TRBV5-6 and TRBJ2-2; 10 bases match TRBD1. The CDR3 extends over 17 amino acids. Germline CDR1 is SGHDT and CDR2 is YYEEEE. Trimming removed 4 bases from V and 5 bases from J; junction bases left unmatched: 11.

The chain combines TRBV25-1 with TRBJ1-5; D is ambiguous. Germline-derived CDR1 and CDR2 are MGHDK and SYGVNS. This CDR3 has 11 amino acids. The germline V and J ends were trimmed by 2 bases and 13 bases, with 9 bases remaining between them. As DNA, the CDR3 is TGTGCCAGCAGTGAAGTACATCTACAGCATTTT. This translates into CASSEVHLQHF.

The chain uses TRBV11-2 and TRBJ2-7; 10 nucleotides align to TRBD1. Trimming removed 3 bases from V and 0 bases from J; junction bases left unmatched: 11. Germline V gene lookup returns CDR1 SGHAT and CDR2 FQNNGV. The CDR3 has 18 amino acids. CDR3 sequence (DNA): TGTGCCAGCAGCTTGACAGGGGGCTTAACCGCTGCCTCCTACGAGCAGTACTTC. Its translation: CASSLTGGLTAASYEQYF.

The chain is built from TRBV6-5 and TRBJ1-6, with a possible D match to TRBD1 (5 bases). The CDR3 has 14 residues. In germline, CDR1 is MNHEY, CDR2 SVGAGI. The V gene lost 4 bases and the J gene lost 10 bases, with 14 bases spanning the gap. Written as DNA, the CDR3 is TGTGCCAGCAGTTTCGGGGGGTTGAGCTCACCCCTCCACTTT. Its translation: CASSFGGLSSPLHF.

This clone came up once. The CDR3 protein is CASSESGGIDEQYF. CDR3 sequence (DNA): TGTGCCAGCAGTGAGTCAGGGGGAATCGACGAGCAGTACTTC. The chain combines TRBV2 with TRBJ2-7, with 7 bases matching TRBD1. The CDR3 length is 14 residues. CDR1 is SNHLY, CDR2 FYNNEI, per germline. With 3 bases clipped from V and 5 bases from J, the junction kept 7 bases outside the gene matches.

V usage is TRBV27 and J usage is TRBJ1-5; 10 bases fit TRBD1. This CDR3 is 12 amino acids long. CDR1 is MNHEY, CDR2 SMNVEV, per germline (reference sequence). With V trimmed by 8 bases and J by 5 bases, 0 bases remained unmatched. Here the CDR3 reads CASGTGDQPQHF. DNA of the CDR3: TGTGCCAGCGGGACAGGGGATCAGCCCCAGCATTTT.

The chain recombines TRBV19 with TRBJ1-1; tentatively, D is TRBD1 (5 bases). There are 15 residues in the CDR3. Trimming pared 7 bases from V and 0 bases from J, leaving 15 bases between. Germline CDR1 and CDR2: LNHDA and SQIVND (reference sequence). Written as DNA, the CDR3 is TGTGCCAGTACAAACCGGTTGGGGGTGAACACTGAAGCTTTCTTT. Amino acid sequence: CASTNRLGVNTEAFF.

The chain recombines TRBV7-2 with TRBJ1-4; 9 nucleotides agree with TRBD1. Germline CDR1 is SGHTA and CDR2 is FQGNSA. V was clipped by 5 bases and J by 4 bases; unmatched bases: 5. This CDR3 is built from 15 residues. The CDR3 here is CASSRQTGGNEKLFF. In nucleotides, the CDR3 is TGTGCCAGCAGCCGCCAGACAGGGGGTAATGAAAAACTGTTTTTT.